This section outlines one TCR beta chain sequence together with its context. Its antigen remains unknown. These data are taken from a study of T cells expressing NK-cell markers. The overall study: Sequenced donors, eight in total, included seven who were HCMV-seropositive and one who was seronegative.

There are 12 residues in the CDR3. Germline CDR1 reads MNHNS; CDR2 reads SASEGT. Study-level points and caveats: Top CD8+ clonotypes included the dominant CD3+CD56+NKG2C+ clonotypes in 6 or 7 donors. These clonotypes also led the CD3+CD56-NKG2C+ fraction in a few donors.

Production of TCR beta cDNA relied on 5'RACE template switching with UMIs. TCRdb reprocessed the 5' RACE reads, keeping one entry per CDR3 protein, no DNA. The sample table sets out about 170,000 distinct CDR3 sequences. Specimen: blood T cells: a sorted CD56 or NKG2C T cell subset, CD4+ or CD8+ T cells, or bulk PBMC T cells (not recorded which). The sequence derives from a man aged 18-70 years in good health. The chain employs TRBV6-1 and TRBJ1-4; the TCRdb D gene call, TRBD1, has no DNA to confirm it. CDR3 protein: CASSEAGGWLFF.